This entry concerns a single T cell receptor beta chain. V lost 3 bases, J lost 5 bases, and 14 bases lay in between. The germline CDR1 and CDR2 sequences are LNHDA and SQIVND (reference sequence). The CDR3 covers 15 residues. Seattle enrolled patients during active infection and tracked them longitudinally. TCRdb's table, derived via immunoSEQ multiplex PCR, lists solely in-frame clones and lacks some. Seen here are 140,000 to 150,000 clones, around 85% observed once, and the top ten hold around 8%. These data are taken from a study of blood T cell repertoires in COVID-19. Overall study context: Italy, Spain and the United States were the sources of the convalescent and acute COVID-19 samples.

The rearrangement joins TRBV19 to TRBJ1-5, with a weak D call TRBD1 (6 bases). Material: peripheral blood. The receptor comes from a woman in her sixties or seventies with COVID-19, enrolled during active disease. Here the CDR3 reads CASSMKAGEHQPQHF. The CDR3 nucleotides are TGTGCCAGTAGTATGAAGGCAGGGGAGCATCAGCCCCAGCATTTT.